One and the same sample provided the 23 T cell receptor beta chains below, sequenced in a study of response to subunit inactivated influenza vaccine. MiXCR, run by TCRdb on the RT-PCR reads, gives a single entry per CDR3 protein. Here the sample spans roughly 620,000 distinct CDR3 sequences, about 11% being singletons. Another study also made use of these data, one on T cells expressing NK-cell markers. As reported in that work: Synthesis of TCR beta cDNA relied on 5'RACE template switching carrying UMIs.

This material consisted of PBMCs from blood, taken on the day of vaccination. These receptors originate from a man between 45 and 60 years old who received an inactivated influenza vaccine.

This clonotype was seen a few times. This chain links TRBV5-5 with TRBJ1-2; no clear D gene. The germline V gene has CDR1 SGHKS and CDR2 YYEKEE (reference sequence). The V end was cut by 2 bases, the J end by 6 bases, with 26 bases between. The CDR3 spans 18 residues. CDR3 amino acids: CASSFSFYSTQTMNGYTF. CDR3 DNA: TGTGCCAGCAGCTTCAGCTTCTACAGCACCCAAACTATGAATGGCTACACCTTC.

This chain uses TRBV20-1 with TRBJ2-5; possibly TRBD1 for D (6 bases). Looked up from germline, CDR1 is DFQATT and CDR2 is SNEGSKA (reference sequence). The CDR3 sequence is 14 residues long. With 1 base removed from V and 5 bases from J, the gap between germline ends came to 14 bases. CDR3 DNA: TGCAGTGCTAGAGGGAACAGGGATAGGGAGACCCAGTACTTC. Translating it yields CSARGNRDRETQYF.

The chain employs TRBV12-3 or TRBV12-4 and TRBJ2-3; 7 bases line up with TRBD2. CDR3 length: 18 amino acids. Losses at the gene ends were 4 bases for V and 0 bases for J; bases not matched to a gene: 13. The DNA of the CDR3 is TGTGCCAGCAGTTCAAGTTTGGCTAGCGGCGAAAGCACAGATACGCAGTATTTT. It specifies CASSSSLASGESTDTQYF.

This clonotype was observed at least ten times. The rearrangement uses TRBV5-1 and TRBJ1-1; D not certain. V lost 1 base and J lost 6, with 16 bases in between. The germline V gene encodes CDR1 SGHRS and CDR2 YFSETQ. The CDR3 length is 15 residues. The CDR3 spells CASSLQPPEGAEAFF. The CDR3 nucleotides read TGCGCCAGCAGCTTGCAACCCCCAGAAGGTGCTGAAGCTTTCTTT.

This clonotype was recorded many times. The chain recombines TRBV7-8 with TRBJ1-5; D might be TRBD1 (6 bases). The germline V gene encodes CDR1 SGHVS and CDR2 FQNEAQ. Trimming pared 5 bases from V and 1 base from J, leaving 15 bases between. The CDR3 is 16 amino acids. The CDR3 nucleotides read TGTGCCAGCAGCCAATACAGGGCTGGGAGCAATCAGCCCCAGCATTTT. Protein sequence: CASSQYRAGSNQPQHF.

This clonotype came up once. The chain uses TRBV12-3 or TRBV12-4 and TRBJ2-2; D not certain. V lost 1 base and J lost 6, with 15 bases in between. The CDR3 has 16 amino acids. CDR3 sequence (DNA): TGTGCCAGCAGTTTAGTAGGCAGCCGGTTCCCCGGGGAGCTGTTTTTT. This gives the protein CASSLVGSRFPGELFF.

The rearrangement links TRBV5-1 to TRBJ2-3; tentatively, D is TRBD2 (5 bases). Germline V gene data show CDR1 as SGHRS and CDR2 as YFSETQ. The CDR3 sequence is 15 residues long. Trimming took off 0 bases at V and 0 bases at J, with 8 bases between the two ends. The CDR3: CASSLASPSTDTQYF. CDR3 nucleotides: TGCGCCAGCAGCTTGGCTAGCCCCAGCACAGATACGCAGTATTTT.

CDR3 nucleotides: TGTGCCAGCAGTAACACGGGACCCGGATATTCCTATAATTCACCCCTCCACTTT. It is translated as CASSNTGPGYSYNSPLHF. V is TRBV27 and J is TRBJ1-6, with D possibly being TRBD1 (5 bases). This CDR3 is built from 18 residues. V lost 5 bases and J lost 1, with 18 bases in between. Germline-derived CDR1 and CDR2 are MNHEY and SMNVEV (reference sequence).

This clonotype has only a few counts. This sequence joins TRBV28 and TRBJ2-3; 9 nucleotides match TRBD2. V shed 3 bases, J shed 3 bases, and the junction held 16 bases outside the gene matches. Per the germline V gene, CDR1 is MDHEN and CDR2 is SYDVKM. This CDR3 is 19 amino acids long. In DNA form, the CDR3 reads TGTGCCAGCAGTTTCCCTCTTGGGTCGGCGGGGGGGATAACAGATACGCAGTATTTT. Translated: CASSFPLGSAGGITDTQYF.

The rearrangement joins TRBV15 to TRBJ1-2, with D unclear. Trimming stripped 0 bases from V and 1 base from J, with 9 bases between. This CDR3 is 15 amino acids long. The germline V gene has CDR1 LNHNV and CDR2 YYDKDF (reference sequence). CDR3 protein: CATSRDPTINYGYTF. The CDR3 DNA sequence: TGTGCCACCAGCAGAGATCCAACAATTAACTATGGCTACACCTTC.

The chain couples TRBV7-2 to TRBJ2-1, with D uncertain. Germline CDR1 SGHTA, CDR2 FQGNSA. This CDR3 has 14 amino acids. The V and J ends lost 5 bases and 9 bases respectively, with 17 bases between them. The CDR3 coding sequence is TGTGCCAGCAGCGAGACCAATAAACTCGGTGAGCAGTTCTTC. It codes for CASSETNKLGEQFF.

The chain links TRBV20-1 to TRBJ1-1; weak D call: TRBD1 (5 bases). The V end was cut by 6 bases, the J end by 1 base, with 21 bases between. In germline, CDR1 is DFQATT, CDR2 SNEGSKA (reference sequence). The CDR3 sequence is 16 residues long. CDR3 in DNA: TGCAGTGCCTACAAAAGGGGAAGGAATAGGAACACTGAAGCTTTCTTT. Translation gives CSAYKRGRNRNTEAFF.

At least ten counts were recorded for this clonotype. This chain joins TRBV20-1 and TRBJ2-3; TRBD1 is a possible D gene (6 bases). Trimming removed 2 bases from V and 4 bases from J, with 16 bases in between. Germline V gene sequence: CDR1 DFQATT, CDR2 SNEGSKA (reference sequence). The CDR3 is made up of 15 amino acids. The CDR3: CSARRPIGGPDTQYF. The CDR3 region has the DNA TGCAGTGCTAGACGACCCATTGGGGGCCCAGATACGCAGTATTTT.

In its sample, this clonotype was seen a few times. The chain combines TRBV19 with TRBJ1-6; 8 bases agree with TRBD1. The trim removed 10 bases at V and 7 bases at J, leaving 9 bases unmatched. CDR1 and CDR2 from the germline V gene are LNHDA and SQIVND (reference sequence). This CDR3 comprises 14 residues. The CDR3 loop is CATKLGQANSPLHF. The CDR3 nucleotides are TGTGCCACCAAGTTGGGACAGGCAAATTCACCCCTCCACTTT.

This clonotype was detected many times. This chain uses TRBV12-3 or TRBV12-4 with TRBJ1-5; TRBD1 matches at 9 bases. Trimming took 4 bases from V and 6 from J; bases not matched to a gene: 7. This CDR3 is 15 amino acids long. The CDR3 DNA sequence: TGTGCCAGCAGTTCAACAGGGGGCTTAGGTCAGCCCCAGCATTTT. It codes for CASSSTGGLGQPQHF.

This clonotype has more than one count but fewer than ten. The chain recombines TRBV9 with TRBJ2-2; no definite D call. This CDR3 comprises 16 residues. V was shortened by 5 bases and J by 6 bases, with 20 bases between the two germline ends. The germline V gene has CDR1 SGDLS and CDR2 YYNGEE. This chain's CDR3 is CASRAVGPRDAGELFF. For the CDR3, the DNA is TGTGCCAGCAGGGCCGTTGGACCTAGAGACGCCGGGGAGCTGTTTTTT.

The sample holds many counts of this clonotype. The V and J genes are TRBV27 and TRBJ2-2, with 11 bases that match TRBD1. The V gene's germline CDR1 is MNHEY and CDR2 SMNVEV (reference sequence). The CDR3 extends over 15 amino acids. With V trimmed by 2 bases and J by 7 bases, 3 bases remained unmatched. This chain's CDR3 is CASSLGQGAGGELFF. Written as DNA, the CDR3 is TGTGCCAGCAGTTTAGGACAGGGGGCAGGCGGGGAGCTGTTTTTT.

The chain employs TRBV30 and TRBJ1-2; the D gene is possibly TRBD1 (5 bases). V lost 3 bases and J lost 4, with 15 bases in between. CDR3 length: 14 residues. Looked up from germline, CDR1 is GTSNPN and CDR2 is SVGIG (reference sequence). CDR3 nucleotide sequence: TGTGCCTGGAGAACCGGGACTTCTACCTATGGCTACACCTTC. Its protein is CAWRTGTSTYGYTF.

V is TRBV20-1 and J is TRBJ2-7; D is unresolved. From germline, CDR1 is DFQATT and CDR2 SNEGSKA (reference sequence). The CDR3 contains 14 residues. V was shortened by 5 bases and J by 0 bases, with 14 bases between the two germline ends. CDR3 in amino acids: CSADPARSSYEQYF. DNA of the CDR3: TGCAGTGCTGACCCAGCCCGGAGCTCCTACGAGCAGTACTTC.

This clonotype was detected many times. CDR3 bases: TGCGCCAGCAGCTTGGTGATAGCCTACAATGAGCAGTTCTTC. This codes for CASSLVIAYNEQFF. This chain connects TRBV5-1 to TRBJ2-1; D remains unclear. Germline V gene lookup returns CDR1 SGHRS and CDR2 YFSETQ. V lost 0 bases and J lost 2, with 6 bases in between. The CDR3 sequence is 14 residues long. Drawing the rest from reference TRBV5-1 and TRBJ2-1, the complete variable domain is KAGVTQTPRYLIKTRGQQVTLSCSPISGHRSVSWYQQTPGQGLQFLFEYFSETQRNKGNFPGRFSGRQFSNSRSEMNVSTLELGDSALYLCASSLVIAYNEQFFGPGTRLTVL.

This clonotype was detected ten times or more. The rearrangement uses TRBV5-1 and TRBJ1-1; 7 positions match TRBD1. CDR1 and CDR2 (germline): SGHRS, YFSETQ. This CDR3 region has 14 residues. The J segment lost 1 base and the V segment lost 5 bases, leaving 5 bases of the junction unmatched. Here the CDR3 DNA reads TGCGCCAGCAGATCCGGGACAGCGAACACTGAAGCTTTCTTT. Translated: CASRSGTANTEAFF.

This clonotype was observed a few times. The J gene is TRBJ2-3, the V gene TRBV6-5; unclear D gene. V lost 2 bases, J lost 2 bases, and 14 bases lay in between. The CDR3 loop spans 16 amino acids. From germline, CDR1 is MNHEY and CDR2 SVGAGI. The CDR3 reads CASSYGRPENTDTQYF. In DNA form, the CDR3 reads TGTGCCAGCAGTTACGGGCGGCCAGAAAACACAGATACGCAGTATTTT.

This clonotype showed up just a few times. The chain combines TRBV29-1 with TRBJ2-5; D is undetermined. Trimming removed 0 bases at V and 5 bases at J, with 16 bases between. Per the germline V gene, CDR1 is SQVTM and CDR2 is ANQGSEA. This CDR3 region has 15 residues. DNA for the CDR3: TGCAGCGTTGAAGATCAGCCCGTACCGTCGGAGACCCAGTACTTC. Translating it yields CSVEDQPVPSETQYF.